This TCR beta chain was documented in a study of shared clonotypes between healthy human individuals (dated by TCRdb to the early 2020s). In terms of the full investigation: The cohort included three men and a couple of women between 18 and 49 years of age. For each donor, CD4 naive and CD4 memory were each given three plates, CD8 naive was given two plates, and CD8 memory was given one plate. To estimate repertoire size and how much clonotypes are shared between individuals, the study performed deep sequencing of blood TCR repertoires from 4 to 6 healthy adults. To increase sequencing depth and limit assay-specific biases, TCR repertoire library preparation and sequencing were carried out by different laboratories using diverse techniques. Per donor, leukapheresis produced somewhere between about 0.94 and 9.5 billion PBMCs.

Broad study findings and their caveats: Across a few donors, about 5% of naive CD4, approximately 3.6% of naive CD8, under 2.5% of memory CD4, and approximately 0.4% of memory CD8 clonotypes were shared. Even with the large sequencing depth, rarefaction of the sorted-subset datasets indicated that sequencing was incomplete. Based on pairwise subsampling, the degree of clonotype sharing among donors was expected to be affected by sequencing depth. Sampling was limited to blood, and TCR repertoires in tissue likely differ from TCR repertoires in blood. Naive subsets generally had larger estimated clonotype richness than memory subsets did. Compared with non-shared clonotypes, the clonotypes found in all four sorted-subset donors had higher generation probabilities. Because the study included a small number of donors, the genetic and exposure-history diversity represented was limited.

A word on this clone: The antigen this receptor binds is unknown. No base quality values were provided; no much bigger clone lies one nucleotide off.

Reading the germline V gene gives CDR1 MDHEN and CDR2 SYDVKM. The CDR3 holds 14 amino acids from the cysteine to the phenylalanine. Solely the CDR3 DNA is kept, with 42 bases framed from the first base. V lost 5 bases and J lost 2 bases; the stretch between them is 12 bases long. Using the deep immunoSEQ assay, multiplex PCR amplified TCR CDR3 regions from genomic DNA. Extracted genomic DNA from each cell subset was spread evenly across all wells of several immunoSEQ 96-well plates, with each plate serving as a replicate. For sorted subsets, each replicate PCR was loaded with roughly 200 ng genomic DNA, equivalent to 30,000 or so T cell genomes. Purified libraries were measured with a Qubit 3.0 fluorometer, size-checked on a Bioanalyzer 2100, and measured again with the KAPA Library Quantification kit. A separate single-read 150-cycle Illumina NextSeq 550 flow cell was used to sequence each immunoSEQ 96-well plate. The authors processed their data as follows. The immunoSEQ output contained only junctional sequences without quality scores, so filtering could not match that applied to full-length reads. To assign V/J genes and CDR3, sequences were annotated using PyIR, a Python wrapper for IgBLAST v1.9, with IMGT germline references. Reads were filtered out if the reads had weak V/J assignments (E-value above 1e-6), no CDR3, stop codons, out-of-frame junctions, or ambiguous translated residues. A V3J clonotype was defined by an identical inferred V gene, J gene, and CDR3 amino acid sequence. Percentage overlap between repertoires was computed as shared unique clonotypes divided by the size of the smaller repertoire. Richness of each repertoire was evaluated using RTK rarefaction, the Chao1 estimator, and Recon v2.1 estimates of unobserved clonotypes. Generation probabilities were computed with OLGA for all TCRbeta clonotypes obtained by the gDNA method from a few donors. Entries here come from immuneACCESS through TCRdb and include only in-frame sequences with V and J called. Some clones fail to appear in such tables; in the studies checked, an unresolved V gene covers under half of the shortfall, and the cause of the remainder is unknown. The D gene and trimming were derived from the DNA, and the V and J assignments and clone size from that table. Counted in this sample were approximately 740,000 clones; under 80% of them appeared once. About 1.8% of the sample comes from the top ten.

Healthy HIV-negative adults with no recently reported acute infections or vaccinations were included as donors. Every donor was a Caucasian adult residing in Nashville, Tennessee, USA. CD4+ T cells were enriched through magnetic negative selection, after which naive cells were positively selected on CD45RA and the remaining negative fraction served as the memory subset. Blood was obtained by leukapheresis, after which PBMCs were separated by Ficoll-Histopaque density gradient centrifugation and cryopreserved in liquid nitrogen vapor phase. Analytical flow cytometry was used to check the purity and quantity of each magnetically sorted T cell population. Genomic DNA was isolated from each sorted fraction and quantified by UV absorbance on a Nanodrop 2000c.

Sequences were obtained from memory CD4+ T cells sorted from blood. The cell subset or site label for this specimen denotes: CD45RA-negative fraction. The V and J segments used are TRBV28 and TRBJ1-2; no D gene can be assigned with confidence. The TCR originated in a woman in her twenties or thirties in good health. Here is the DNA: TGTGCCAGCAGTATTCAACAGACAAACTATGGCTACACCTTC. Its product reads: CASSIQQTNYGYTF.